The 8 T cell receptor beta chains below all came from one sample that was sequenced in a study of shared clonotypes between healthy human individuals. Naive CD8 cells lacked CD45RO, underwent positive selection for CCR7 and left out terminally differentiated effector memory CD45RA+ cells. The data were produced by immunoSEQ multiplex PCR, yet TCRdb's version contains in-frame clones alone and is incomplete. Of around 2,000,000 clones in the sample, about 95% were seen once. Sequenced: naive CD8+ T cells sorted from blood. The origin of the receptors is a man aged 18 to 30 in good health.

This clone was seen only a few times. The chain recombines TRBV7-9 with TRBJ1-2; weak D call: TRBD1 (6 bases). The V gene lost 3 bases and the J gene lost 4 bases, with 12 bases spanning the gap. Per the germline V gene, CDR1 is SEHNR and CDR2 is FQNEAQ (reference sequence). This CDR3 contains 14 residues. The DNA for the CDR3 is TGTGCCAGCAGCTTGGGACACCCACTCTATGGCTACACCTTC. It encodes CASSLGHPLYGYTF.

CDR3 DNA sequence: TGTGCCTGGAATGGACAGGGGCGCGCCGAGCAGTACTTC. Its protein is CAWNGQGRAEQYF. The chain combines TRBV30 with TRBJ2-7, with TRBD1 matching over 9 bases. Germline trimming cut 4 bases from V and 6 bases from J; bases unmatched to any gene: 7. The CDR3 sequence is 13 residues long. From germline, CDR1 is GTSNPN and CDR2 SVGIG (reference sequence).

The CDR3 reads CASSLDGTAIRETQYF. As DNA, the CDR3 is TGTGCCAGCAGCTTGGACGGGACAGCAATCAGGGAGACCCAGTACTTC. The V and J genes are TRBV5-4 and TRBJ2-5, with 7 positions matching TRBD1. The length of the CDR3 is 16 residues. Germline trimming cut 0 bases from V and 5 bases from J; bases unmatched to any gene: 10. Per the germline V gene, CDR1 is SGHNT and CDR2 is YYREEE (reference sequence).

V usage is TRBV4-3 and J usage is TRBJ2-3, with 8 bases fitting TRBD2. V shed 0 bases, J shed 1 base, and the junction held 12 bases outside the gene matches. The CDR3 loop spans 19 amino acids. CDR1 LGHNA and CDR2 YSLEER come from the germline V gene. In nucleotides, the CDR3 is TGCGCCAGCAGCCAAGAACCCCCATTGGACGGGGGGGGCACAGATACGCAGTATTTT. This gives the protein CASSQEPPLDGGGTDTQYF.

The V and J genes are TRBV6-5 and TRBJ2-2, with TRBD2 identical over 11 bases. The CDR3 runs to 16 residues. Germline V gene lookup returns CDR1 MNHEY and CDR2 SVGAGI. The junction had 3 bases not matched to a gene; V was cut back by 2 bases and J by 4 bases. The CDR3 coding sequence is TGTGCCAGCAGTTACACCGGGACTAGCGGCACCGGGGAGCTGTTTTTT. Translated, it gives CASSYTGTSGTGELFF.

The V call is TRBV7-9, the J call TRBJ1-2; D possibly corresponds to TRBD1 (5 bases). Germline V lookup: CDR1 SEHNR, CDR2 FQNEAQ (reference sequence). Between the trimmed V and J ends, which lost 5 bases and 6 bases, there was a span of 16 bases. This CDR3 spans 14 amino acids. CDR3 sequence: CASSMGDSSNGYTF. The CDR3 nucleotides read TGTGCCAGCAGCATGGGTGACAGTTCGAATGGCTACACCTTC.

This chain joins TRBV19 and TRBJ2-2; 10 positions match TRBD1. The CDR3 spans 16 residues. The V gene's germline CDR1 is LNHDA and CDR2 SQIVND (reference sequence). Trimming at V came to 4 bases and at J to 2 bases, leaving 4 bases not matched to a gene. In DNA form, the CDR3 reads TGTGCCAGTAGTAGCGACAGGGGGCTTAACACCGGGGAGCTGTTTTTT. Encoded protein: CASSSDRGLNTGELFF.

CDR3 sequence: CASSFSRGGFEQYF. The CDR3 region has the DNA TGTGCCAGCAGTTTCTCGAGGGGTGGGTTCGAGCAGTACTTC. The J gene is TRBJ2-7, the V gene TRBV27, with D possibly being TRBD1 or TRBD2 (5 bases each). The CDR3 consists of 14 residues. Trimming cost V 3 bases and J 6 bases, with 15 bases left between them. Germline V gene lookup returns CDR1 MNHEY and CDR2 SMNVEV (reference sequence).